These T cell receptor beta chains were read from a single sample in a study of blood T cells in healthy people across ages. TCRdb recomputed calls from the 5' RACE reads with MiXCR, one row per CDR3 protein. The sample carries 1.5 million to 2 million distinct CDR3 sequences, around 48% recorded once. Sequencing was performed on blood. All receptors come from a woman aged 40 to 49 in good health. The CDR3 runs from the conserved cysteine through the conserved F or W. The D gene is left open where the match is weak. For some rows the clone size is stated as once, few or many, or as a class when expanded; others skip it.

V,length,size,D,J,CDR3,DNA
TRBV27,13,-,TRBD2,TRBJ2-3,CASSHGGADTQYF,TGTGCCAGCAGTCACGGGGGGGCGGATACGCAGTATTTT
TRBV29-1,15,-,-,TRBJ1-5,CSVGFDSNSNQPQHF,TGCAGCGTTGGCTTCGACAGTAATAGCAATCAGCCCCAGCATTTT
TRBV24-1,13,-,-,TRBJ2-1,CATSAFSYNEQFF,TGTGCCACCAGTGCTTTCTCCTACAATGAGCAGTTCTTC
TRBV4-2,18,-,TRBD1,TRBJ1-2,CASSPFGAGGASNYGYTF,TGTGCCAGCAGCCCCTTTGGGGCAGGGGGCGCATCTAACTATGGCTACACCTTC
TRBV27,15,few,TRBD1,TRBJ1-2,CASRPGTGTNYGYTF,TGTGCCAGCAGACCCGGGACAGGGACTAACTATGGCTACACCTTC
TRBV4-2,19,few,TRBD2,TRBJ2-3,CASSQERLAGGPFTDTQYF,TGTGCCAGCAGCCAAGAACGACTAGCGGGGGGGCCATTCACAGATACGCAGTATTTT
TRBV20-1,16,-,TRBD2,TRBJ2-1,CSAREALSGDYNEQFF,TGCAGTGCTAGAGAGGCTTTGAGCGGGGATTACAATGAGCAGTTCTTC
TRBV27,17,-,-,TRBJ2-6,CASSFPGESGGANVLTF,TGTGCCAGCAGTTTCCCCGGTGAATCAGGGGGGGCCAACGTCCTGACTTTC
TRBV20-1,16,-,TRBD1,TRBJ1-6,CSARDRRTGNNSPLHF,TGCAGTGCTAGAGATCGCCGGACAGGGAATAATTCACCCCTCCACTTT
TRBV5-1,14,-,-,TRBJ2-7,CASSTDRPPVGQYF,TGCGCCAGCAGCACCGACCGACCTCCAGTCGGGCAGTACTTC
TRBV10-3,15,few,TRBD1,TRBJ2-5,CAISDAGTGEETQYF,TGTGCCATCAGTGACGCGGGGACAGGGGAAGAGACCCAGTACTTC
TRBV4-3,16,few,TRBD1,TRBJ1-2,CASSQERTGGSYGYTF,TGCGCCAGCAGCCAAGAGAGGACAGGGGGTTCCTATGGCTACACCTTC
TRBV2,15,-,TRBD2,TRBJ2-1,CASSIRLAGRGEQFF,TGTGCCAGCAGTATTCGACTAGCGGGGAGGGGTGAGCAGTTCTTC
TRBV7-2,14,-,TRBD1,TRBJ1-2,CASRRRDRDHGYTF,TGTGCCAGCCGCCGCCGGGACAGAGACCATGGCTACACCTTC
TRBV9,15,once,TRBD2,TRBJ2-3,CASSTQAGGADTQYF,TGTGCCAGCAGCACCCAAGCGGGGGGAGCAGATACGCAGTATTTT
TRBV29-1,11,few,-,TRBJ2-7,CSPSYMGVEYF,TGCAGCCCAAGTTACATGGGGGTCGAGTACTTC
TRBV3-1,13,-,-,TRBJ2-1,CASSQAGRHEQFF,TGTGCCAGCAGCCAAGCGGGGCGTCATGAGCAGTTCTTC
TRBV7-9,14,-,-,TRBJ2-7,CASSLHRVPYEQYF,TGTGCCAGCAGCCTACACAGGGTTCCTTACGAGCAGTACTTC
TRBV2,16,-,TRBD1,TRBJ2-6,CASSDTGASGANVLTF,TGTGCCAGCAGTGATACAGGGGCCTCTGGGGCCAACGTCCTGACTTTC
TRBV28,11,-,-,TRBJ1-2,CASSLQLGYTF,TGTGCCAGCAGTTTGCAGCTGGGCTACACCTTC
TRBV5-1,16,-,-,TRBJ2-5,CASSLRRPSIQETQYF,TGCGCCAGCAGCTTGAGACGGCCGTCAATCCAAGAGACCCAGTACTTC
TRBV20-1,12,-,TRBD2,TRBJ2-1,CSLGLARNEQFF,TGCAGCCTGGGACTAGCCAGGAATGAGCAGTTCTTC
TRBV5-1,16,-,TRBD2,TRBJ2-1,CASSPVAGGLLNEQFF,TGCGCCAGCAGCCCGGTAGCGGGGGGGTTGCTCAATGAGCAGTTCTTC